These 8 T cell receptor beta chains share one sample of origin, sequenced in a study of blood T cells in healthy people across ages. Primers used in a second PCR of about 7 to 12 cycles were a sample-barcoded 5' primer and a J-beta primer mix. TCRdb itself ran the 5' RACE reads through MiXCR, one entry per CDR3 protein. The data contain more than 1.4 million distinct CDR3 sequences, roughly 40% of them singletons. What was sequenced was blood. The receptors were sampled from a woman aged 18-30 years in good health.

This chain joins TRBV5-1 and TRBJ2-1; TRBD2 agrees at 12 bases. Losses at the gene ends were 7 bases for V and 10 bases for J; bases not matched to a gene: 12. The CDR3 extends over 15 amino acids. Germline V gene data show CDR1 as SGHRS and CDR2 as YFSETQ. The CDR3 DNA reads TGCGCCAGCTTCGAATACGCCGGGACTAGCGGGGAGCAGTTCTTC. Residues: CASFEYAGTSGEQFF.

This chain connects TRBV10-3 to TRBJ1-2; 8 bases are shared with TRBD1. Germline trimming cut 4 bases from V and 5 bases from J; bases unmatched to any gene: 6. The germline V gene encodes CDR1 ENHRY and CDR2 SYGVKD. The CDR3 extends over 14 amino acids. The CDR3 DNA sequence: TGTGCCATCAGTGGAGGTGACAGGGGATATGGCTACACCTTC. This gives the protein CAISGGDRGYGYTF.

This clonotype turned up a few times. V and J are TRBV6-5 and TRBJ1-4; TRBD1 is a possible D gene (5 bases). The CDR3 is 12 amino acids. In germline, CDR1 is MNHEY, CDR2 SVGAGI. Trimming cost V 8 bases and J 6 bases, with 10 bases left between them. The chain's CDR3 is CASRGFHEKLFF. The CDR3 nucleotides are TGTGCCAGCCGGGGGTTTCATGAAAAACTGTTTTTT.

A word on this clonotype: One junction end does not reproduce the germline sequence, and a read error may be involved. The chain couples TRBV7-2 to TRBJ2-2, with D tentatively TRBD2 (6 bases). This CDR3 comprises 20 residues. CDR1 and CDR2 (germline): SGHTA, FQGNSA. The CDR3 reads CDSSLKVGGVTTTNTGELFF. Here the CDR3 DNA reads TGTGACAGCAGCTTAAAAGTGGGAGGCGTAACTACCACGAACACCGGGGAGCTGTTTTTT.

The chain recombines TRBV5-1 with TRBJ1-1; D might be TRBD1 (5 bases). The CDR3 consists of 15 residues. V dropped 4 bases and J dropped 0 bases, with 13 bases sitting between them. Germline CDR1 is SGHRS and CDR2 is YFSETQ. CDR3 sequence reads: CASSELGGLNTEAFF. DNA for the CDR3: TGCGCCAGCAGCGAACTGGGGGGTTTGAACACTGAAGCTTTCTTT.

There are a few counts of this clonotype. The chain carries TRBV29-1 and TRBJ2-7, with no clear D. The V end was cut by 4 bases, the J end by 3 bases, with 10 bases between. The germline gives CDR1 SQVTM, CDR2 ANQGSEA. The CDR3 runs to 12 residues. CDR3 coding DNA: TGCAGCGTTGGACAATTCAACTACGAGCAGTACTTC. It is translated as CSVGQFNYEQYF.

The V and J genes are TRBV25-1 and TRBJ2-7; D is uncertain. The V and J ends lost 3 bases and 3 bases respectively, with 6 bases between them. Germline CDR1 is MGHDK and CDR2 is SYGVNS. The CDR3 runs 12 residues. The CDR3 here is CASSDWNYEQYF. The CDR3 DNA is TGTGCCAGCAGTGATTGGAACTACGAGCAGTACTTC.

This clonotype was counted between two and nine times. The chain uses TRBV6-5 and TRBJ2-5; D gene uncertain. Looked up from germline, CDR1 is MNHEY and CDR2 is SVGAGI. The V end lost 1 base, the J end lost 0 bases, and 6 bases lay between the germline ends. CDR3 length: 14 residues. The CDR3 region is CASSYWVDQETQYF. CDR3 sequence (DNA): TGTGCCAGCAGTTACTGGGTAGACCAAGAGACCCAGTACTTC.